The 28 T cell receptor beta chains below all came from one sample that was sequenced in a study of T-cell memory formation after mild COVID-19. TCRdb reprocessed the 5' RACE reads with MiXCR, giving one entry per CDR3 protein. There are 380,000 or so distinct CDR3 sequences in the sample; approximately 15% occur only once, and approximately 20% lies in the top ten. The sequenced sample consisted of PBMCs or a T cell subset sorted from them (not recorded which). These TCRs come from a man aged 18 to 35 who had mild COVID-19 (a few samples of this study predate the infection). Cell type and time point are not known.

In nucleotides, the CDR3 is TGTGCCAGTAGGACTCCGGGCCATGAGCAGTTCTTC. Translated, it gives CASRTPGHEQFF. The chain is built from TRBV19 and TRBJ2-1; D unresolved. The CDR3 extends over 12 amino acids. CDR1 is LNHDA and CDR2 is SQIVND in the germline V gene (reference sequence). Trimming cost V 6 bases and J 8 bases, with 11 bases left between them.

This clonotype was seen more than once but under ten times. The rearrangement links TRBV28 to TRBJ2-3; maybe TRBD2 (7 bases). The CDR3 has 17 amino acids. CDR1 and CDR2 from the germline V gene are MDHEN and SYDVKM. V gave up 4 bases and J gave up 2 bases, with 19 bases separating them. CDR3: CASSCLNRGALTDTQYF. CDR3 nucleotides: TGTGCCAGCAGTTGCCTTAACCGGGGGGCCCTCACAGATACGCAGTATTTT. Variable domain in full (rest from reference TRBV28 and TRBJ2-3): DVKVTQSSRYLVKRTGEKVFLECVQDMDHENMFWYRQDPGLGLRLIYFSYDVKMKEKGDIPEGYSVSREKKERFSLILESASTNQTSMYLCASSCLNRGALTDTQYFGPGTRLTVL.

CDR3 in DNA: TGCGCCAGCAGCCGAACTCTGCCTGATACGCAGTATTTT. This gives the protein CASSRTLPDTQYF. V usage is TRBV4-3 and J usage is TRBJ2-3; D unresolved. Germline V gene lookup returns CDR1 LGHNA and CDR2 YSLEER. Trimming pared 4 bases from V and 6 bases from J, leaving 11 bases between. The CDR3 contains 13 residues.

This clonotype has just a few counts. CDR3 region: CATSEGQGAGKLFF. The CDR3 nucleotides are TGTGCCACCAGCGAGGGACAGGGGGCAGGAAAACTGTTTTTT. This chain joins TRBV15 and TRBJ1-4; 12 bases line up with TRBD1. The germline V gene encodes CDR1 LNHNV and CDR2 YYDKDF (reference sequence). V trimming: 5 bases; J trimming: 10 bases; junction bases outside the gene matches: 5. The CDR3 is 14 amino acids.

The chain uses TRBV4-1 and TRBJ2-1; D remains ambiguous. Germline V CDR1 and CDR2: MGHRA, YSYEKL. Trimming removed 1 base at V and 8 bases at J, with 9 bases between. The CDR3 covers 13 residues. The CDR3 bases are TGCGCCAGCAGCCAAGGCTGGGTGGATGAGCAGTTCTTC. This translates into CASSQGWVDEQFF.

There are a few counts of this clonotype. This sequence joins TRBV7-2 and TRBJ1-2; 8 nucleotides align to TRBD1. The CDR3 sequence is 15 residues long. In germline, CDR1 is SGHTA, CDR2 FQGNSA. The V gene end was trimmed by 0 bases and the J gene end by 5 bases; junction bases not matched to a gene: 5. For the CDR3, the DNA is TGTGCCAGCAGCTTAGCGCTTACAGGGGGGTATGGCTACACCTTC. Amino acids: CASSLALTGGYGYTF.

The rearrangement joins TRBV6-2 or TRBV6-3 to TRBJ2-1, with D tentatively TRBD2 (7 bases). Looked up from germline, CDR1 is MNHEY and CDR2 is SVGEGT. The length of the CDR3 is 17 residues. V lost 2 bases and J 0 bases, leaving 14 bases between the germline ends. CDR3: CASSYGGGLSSYNEQFF. In DNA form, the CDR3 reads TGTGCCAGCAGTTACGGCGGGGGCCTGAGCTCCTACAATGAGCAGTTCTTC.

This clonotype turned up a few times. V is TRBV5-1 and J is TRBJ2-2, with D possibly TRBD1 on 6 matching bases. Germline CDR1 is SGHRS and CDR2 is YFSETQ. V lost 1 base, J lost 7 bases, and 14 bases lay in between. The CDR3 runs 15 residues. The CDR3: CASSLLAGGNGELFF. CDR3 nucleotides: TGCGCCAGCAGCTTGTTAGCTGGGGGCAACGGGGAGCTGTTTTTT. Full variable domain (outside the CDR3, taken from reference TRBV5-1 and TRBJ2-2): KAGVTQTPRYLIKTRGQQVTLSCSPISGHRSVSWYQQTPGQGLQFLFEYFSETQRNKGNFPGRFSGRQFSNSRSEMNVSTLELGDSALYLCASSLLAGGNGELFFGEGSRLTVL.

V usage is TRBV12-3 or TRBV12-4 and J usage is TRBJ1-1; no firm D call. With 6 bases removed from V and 2 bases from J, the gap between germline ends came to 13 bases. The CDR3 extends over 14 amino acids. Written as DNA, the CDR3 is TGTGCCAGCAGCTCCGCTACAGATAACACTGAAGCTTTCTTT. Residues: CASSSATDNTEAFF.

This clonotype has just a few counts. The chain is built from TRBV19 and TRBJ1-5; D gene ambiguous. The V gene lost 2 bases and the J gene lost 4 bases, with 6 bases spanning the gap. CDR3 length: 13 amino acids. The germline CDR1 and CDR2 sequences are LNHDA and SQIVND (reference sequence). The CDR3 loop is CASSILGNQPQHF. CDR3 DNA sequence: TGTGCCAGTAGTATACTGGGTAATCAGCCCCAGCATTTT.

This clonotype showed up many times. The gene calls are TRBV7-9 and TRBJ2-7; D might be TRBD1 (6 bases). The CDR3 is 15 amino acids. Germline CDR1 and CDR2: SEHNR and FQNEAQ (reference sequence). V dropped 0 bases and J dropped 1 base, with 10 bases sitting between them. In DNA, the CDR3 is TGTGCCAGCAGCTTAGCGGGACACCTGTCCTACGAGCAGTACGTC. Translated: CASSLAGHLSYEQYV.

This clonotype was counted a few times. The rearrangement links TRBV29-1 to TRBJ2-5, with D tentatively TRBD1 or TRBD2 (5 bases each). Trimming took 4 bases from V and 1 from J, leaving 13 bases between them. Germline CDR1 is SQVTM and CDR2 is ANQGSEA. The CDR3 sequence is 14 residues long. The CDR3 DNA sequence: TGCAGCGTTGCGCCCCGGGGCCTCCAAGAGACCCAGTACTTC. Residues: CSVAPRGLQETQYF. The full variable domain, with the rest looked up from reference TRBV29-1 and TRBJ2-5, is SAVISQKPSRDICQRGTSLTIQCQVDSQVTMMFWYRQQPGQSLTLIATANQGSEATYESGFVIDKFPISRPNLTFSTLTVSNMSPEDSSIYLCSVAPRGLQETQYFGPGTRLLVL.

This clonotype was observed at least ten times. The V gene is TRBV4-3, the J gene TRBJ2-3; a possible D gene is TRBD2 (6 bases). Germline V CDR1 and CDR2: LGHNA, YSLEER. This CDR3 comprises 14 residues. V dropped 1 base and J dropped 6 bases, with 11 bases sitting between them. DNA for the CDR3: TGCGCCAGCAGCCAAGTGTCGGCGGGGGATACGCAGTATTTT. This sequence encodes CASSQVSAGDTQYF.

In this sample, this clonotype turned up many times. This chain joins TRBV5-1 and TRBJ1-4; tentative D call: TRBD1 (5 bases). CDR3 length equals 14 residues. CDR1 is SGHRS and CDR2 is YFSETQ in the germline V gene. With 4 bases removed from V and 8 bases from J, the gap between germline ends came to 15 bases. CDR3 amino acids: CASSRDAGGEKLFF. The CDR3 DNA sequence: TGCGCCAGCAGCCGGGACGCCGGAGGAGAAAAACTGTTTTTT.

This clonotype was counted ten times or more. This rearrangement joins TRBV9 to TRBJ2-7; TRBD1 aligns across 9 bases. The CDR3 has 15 residues. V lost 1 base, J lost 5 bases, and 7 bases stayed unmatched. Looked up from germline, CDR1 is SGDLS and CDR2 is YYNGEE. The CDR3 region has the DNA TGTGCCAGCAGCGTACAAGGACAGGGGTCACACGAGCAGTACTTC. Encoded protein: CASSVQGQGSHEQYF.

The rearrangement uses TRBV4-2 and TRBJ2-5, with D unresolved. V was trimmed by 0 bases and J by 4 bases, leaving 12 bases between them. Germline V gene lookup returns CDR1 LGHNA and CDR2 YNFKEQ. The CDR3 is made up of 15 amino acids. CDR3 in amino acids: CASSQEHNPRETQYF. CDR3 in DNA: TGTGCCAGCAGCCAAGAGCATAACCCGCGAGAGACCCAGTACTTC.

This clonotype was detected a few times. The chain couples TRBV25-1 to TRBJ2-7, with D perhaps matching TRBD2 (5 bases). This CDR3 is built from 12 residues. Germline CDR1 MGHDK, CDR2 SYGVNS. The V end was cut by 4 bases, the J end by 6 bases, with 10 bases between. This CDR3 is CASSGPGVEQYF. The CDR3, as DNA: TGTGCCAGCAGTGGCCCCGGGGTCGAGCAGTACTTC.

This clonotype has ten or more counts. This chain links TRBV4-3 with TRBJ1-2; TRBD1 might be the D (5 bases). Germline V gene data show CDR1 as LGHNA and CDR2 as YSLEER. CDR3 length equals 17 residues. V shed 0 bases and J shed 7 bases, with 21 bases lying between them. This CDR3 is CASSQELPRWTSFGYTF. Here the CDR3 DNA reads TGCGCCAGCAGCCAAGAGCTCCCCCGGTGGACAAGCTTTGGCTACACCTTC.

V usage is TRBV6-5 and J usage is TRBJ2-7, with TRBD1 matching 8 bases. The CDR3 spans 14 residues. CDR1 MNHEY and CDR2 SVGAGI come from the germline V gene. The J segment lost 6 bases and the V segment lost 6 bases, leaving 10 bases of the junction unmatched. CDR3 DNA sequence: TGTGCCAGCAGCCGGGACAGGACGGGCATCGAGCAGTACTTC. As protein: CASSRDRTGIEQYF.

The V call is TRBV6-1, the J call TRBJ2-1, with TRBD1 identical over 11 bases. Trimming cost V 1 base and J 6 bases; bases outside gene matches: 2. Germline CDR1 is MNHNS and CDR2 is SASEGT. The CDR3 covers 15 residues. This CDR3 is CASSEVGTGGNEQFF. The CDR3 nucleotides read TGTGCCAGCAGTGAAGTCGGGACAGGGGGCAATGAGCAGTTCTTC.

This clonotype occurred many times. The rearrangement joins TRBV6-5 to TRBJ2-1; D unclear. The CDR3 runs to 14 residues. The germline CDR1 and CDR2 sequences are MNHEY and SVGAGI. V lost 5 bases and J lost 4, with 12 bases in between. CDR3 nucleotide sequence: TGTGCCAGCAGTCCAGCAAGACCGTACAATGAGCAGTTCTTC. Protein product: CASSPARPYNEQFF.

This clonotype appeared a few times. The rearrangement joins TRBV7-2 to TRBJ2-5; 12 nucleotides match TRBD2. The CDR3 length is 16 residues. The V segment lost 5 bases and the J segment 4 bases; nucleotides outside the gene matches: 8. In germline, CDR1 is SGHTA, CDR2 FQGNSA. The CDR3 nucleotides are TGTGCCAGCAGCGTTACTAGCGGGGGGTACTCAGAGACCCAGTACTTC. Protein product: CASSVTSGGYSETQYF.

This clonotype came up a few times. This chain uses TRBV4-2 with TRBJ2-6, with D maybe TRBD1 (5 bases). The CDR3 has 20 amino acids. CDR1 and CDR2 from the germline V gene are LGHNA and YNFKEQ. V was shortened by 4 bases and J by 0 bases, with 22 bases between the two germline ends. The chain's CDR3 is CASSRLDISLASSGANVLTF. CDR3 nucleotides: TGTGCCAGCAGCCGGCTGGACATCTCCCTCGCCTCCTCTGGGGCCAACGTCCTGACTTTC.

The J gene is TRBJ1-5, the V gene TRBV6-5; D remains unclear. Per the germline V gene, CDR1 is MNHEY and CDR2 is SVGAGI. Trimming left V 6 bases short and J 6 bases short, with 12 bases between. This CDR3 has 13 amino acids. The CDR3 sequence is CASSTRVTQPQHF. The CDR3 coding sequence is TGTGCCAGCAGCACGAGGGTAACTCAGCCCCAGCATTTT.

The rearrangement joins TRBV12-3 or TRBV12-4 to TRBJ2-1; weak D call: TRBD1 (7 bases). The CDR3 totals 13 residues. V dropped 6 bases and J dropped 6 bases, with 12 bases sitting between them. The CDR3 nucleotides read TGTGCCAGCAGCGACAGGGAGGTCAATGAGCAGTTCTTC. This translates into CASSDREVNEQFF.

The DNA of the CDR3 is TGTGCCAGCAGCTTAGCACGGATCTACGAGCAGTACTTC. It is translated as CASSLARIYEQYF. The chain combines TRBV7-2 with TRBJ2-7; D not resolved. Trimming removed 0 bases from V and 3 bases from J, with 6 bases in between. Germline values: CDR1 SGHTA, CDR2 FQGNSA. CDR3 length equals 13 residues.

The chain carries TRBV7-6 and TRBJ2-7, with D tentatively TRBD1 or TRBD2 (5 bases each). The V and J ends lost 5 bases and 5 bases respectively, with 16 bases between them. The CDR3 loop spans 14 amino acids. The germline V gene encodes CDR1 SGHVS and CDR2 FNYEAQ. The CDR3: CASSPRGAVNEQYF. The CDR3, as DNA: TGTGCCAGCAGCCCGCGAGGGGCGGTCAACGAGCAGTACTTC.

This clonotype showed up just a few times. The chain recombines TRBV30 with TRBJ2-7; no firm D call. Looked up from germline, CDR1 is GTSNPN and CDR2 is SVGIG (reference sequence). CDR3 length equals 12 residues. V gave up 0 bases and J gave up 7 bases, with 10 bases separating them. The CDR3 reads CAWSVPDLEQYF. DNA of the CDR3: TGTGCCTGGAGTGTACCAGACCTGGAGCAGTACTTC.